One and the same sample provided the 8 T cell receptor beta chains below, sequenced in a study of T-cell memory formation after mild COVID-19. Via MiXCR, TCRdb re-called the 5' RACE reads, giving one row per CDR3 protein. The table has roughly 350,000 distinct CDR3 sequences, 25% to 30% seen once. The specimen sequenced was PBMCs or a T cell subset sorted from them (not recorded which). The receptors stem from an adult woman who had mild COVID-19 (a few samples of this study predate the infection). Cell type and time point are not known.

V and J are TRBV5-5 and TRBJ2-1; D possibly corresponds to TRBD1 (6 bases). V was shortened by 4 bases and J by 14 bases, with 16 bases between the two germline ends. CDR3 length equals 12 residues. Germline V gene sequence: CDR1 SGHKS, CDR2 YYEKEE (reference sequence). The CDR3: CASSILQGIEFF. CDR3 DNA sequence: TGTGCCAGCAGCATCCTACAGGGAATTGAGTTCTTC.

Remarks on this clonotype: Relative to the germline gene, one junction end is altered; a read error may explain this. Written as DNA, the CDR3 is TGTGCCAGCAGCTTCGGATCGGGACTCCGCACAGATAAGCAGTATTTT. Protein: CASSFGSGLRTDKQYF. V is TRBV7-3 and J is TRBJ2-3; possibly TRBD2 for D (6 bases). This CDR3 is built from 16 residues. Germline CDR1 reads SGHTA; CDR2 reads FQGTGA.

This clonotype has more than one count but fewer than ten. The chain uses TRBV20-1 and TRBJ2-1; D is undetermined. This CDR3 has 13 amino acids. The germline gives CDR1 DFQATT, CDR2 SNEGSKA (reference sequence). The V and J ends lost 0 bases and 8 bases respectively, with 11 bases between them. This CDR3 is CSARDRRGDEQFF. DNA of the CDR3: TGCAGTGCTAGAGATCGGAGAGGCGATGAGCAGTTCTTC.

CDR3: CASSLPVLAEPYNEQFF. The CDR3 DNA reads TGTGCCAGCAGCTTGCCCGTACTAGCGGAGCCCTACAATGAGCAGTTCTTC. The chain couples TRBV5-6 to TRBJ2-1; 8 nucleotides align to TRBD2. V lost 1 base to trimming and J lost 2 bases; unmatched junction nucleotides: 8. The CDR3 is 17 residues long. CDR1 is SGHDT and CDR2 is YYEEEE in the germline V gene.

With respect to this clonotype: Since a much larger clone is just one base distant, this may be a read error. This sequence joins TRBV24-1 and TRBJ2-7, with 9 bases fitting TRBD1. The CDR3 totals 15 residues. CDR1 and CDR2 (germline): KGHDR, SFDVKD. V lost 2 bases and J lost 2; bases outside the gene matches: 3. The CDR3 DNA sequence: TGTGCCACCAGTGATTCCGGGACAGGGCCCTACGAGCAGTACTTC. Its translation is CATSDSGTGPYEQYF.

The chain joins TRBV5-4 to TRBJ2-7; 9 bases match TRBD1. V trimming: 3 bases; J trimming: 7 bases; junction bases outside the gene matches: 8. Per the germline V gene, CDR1 is SGHNT and CDR2 is YYREEE (reference sequence). The length of the CDR3 is 14 residues. The CDR3 sequence: CASSSGTGLREQYF. CDR3 coding DNA: TGTGCCAGCAGCTCCGGGACAGGGCTACGAGAGCAGTACTTC.

The chain uses TRBV4-2 and TRBJ2-1; weak D call: TRBD1 (5 bases). The germline V gene encodes CDR1 LGHNA and CDR2 YNFKEQ. V dropped 4 bases and J dropped 6 bases, with 16 bases sitting between them. The CDR3 runs to 15 residues. The CDR3 region is CASSRDRPQGNEQFF. The CDR3 DNA follows: TGTGCCAGCAGCCGGGATCGACCTCAGGGCAATGAGCAGTTCTTC.

The J gene is TRBJ2-1, the V gene TRBV25-1; D is uncertain. The ends were cut back, 3 bases at V and 14 bases at J, with 14 bases in the middle. Germline V gene sequence: CDR1 MGHDK, CDR2 SYGVNS. The CDR3 covers 12 residues. As DNA, the CDR3 is TGTGCCAGCAGTGACGGGTCAGCTCGGAAGTTCTTC. Its protein is CASSDGSARKFF.